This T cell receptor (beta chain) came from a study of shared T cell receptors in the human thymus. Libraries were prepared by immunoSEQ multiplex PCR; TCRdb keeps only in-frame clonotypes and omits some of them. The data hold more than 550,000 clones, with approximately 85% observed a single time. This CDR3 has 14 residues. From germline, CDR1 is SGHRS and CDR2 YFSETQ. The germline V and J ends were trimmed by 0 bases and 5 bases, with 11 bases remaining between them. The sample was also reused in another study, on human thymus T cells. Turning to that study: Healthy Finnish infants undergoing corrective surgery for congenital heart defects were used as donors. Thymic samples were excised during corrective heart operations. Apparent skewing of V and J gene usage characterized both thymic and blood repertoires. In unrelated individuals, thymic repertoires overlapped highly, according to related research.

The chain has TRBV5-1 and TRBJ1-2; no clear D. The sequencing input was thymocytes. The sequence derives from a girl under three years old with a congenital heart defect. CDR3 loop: CASSLDWQDYGYTF. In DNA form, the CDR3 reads TGCGCCAGCAGCTTGGATTGGCAGGATTATGGCTACACCTTC.